The present TCR beta chain was sequenced within a study of T cell responses to AZD1222 COVID-19 vaccine. Looked up from germline, CDR1 is DFQATT and CDR2 is SNEGSKA (reference sequence). CDR3 length: 13 residues. V gave up 3 bases and J gave up 7 bases, with 15 bases separating them. Concerning this clone: Its antigen is still unknown.

This table comes from immunoSEQ multiplex PCR, and its TCRdb copy is limited to in-frame clones, with some not included. The repertoire holds 200,000 or so clones, with 80% to 95% as singletons. Study-wide points: The study identified only five to seven AZD1222 recipients as seropositive at baseline. Dominant CD4 TCR responses targeted spike regions 160-218 and 743-854. Following two doses of AZD1222, Spike-specific TCR breadth and depth rose.

The origin of this receptor is an adult in good health. The genes are TRBV20-1 and TRBJ1-2; D unresolved. This material consisted of peripheral blood, taken on day 0 of AZD1222 vaccination. In DNA, the CDR3 is TGCAGTGCTAGTGTATCCGGACCGGGTGGCTACACCTTC. Protein: CSASVSGPGGYTF.